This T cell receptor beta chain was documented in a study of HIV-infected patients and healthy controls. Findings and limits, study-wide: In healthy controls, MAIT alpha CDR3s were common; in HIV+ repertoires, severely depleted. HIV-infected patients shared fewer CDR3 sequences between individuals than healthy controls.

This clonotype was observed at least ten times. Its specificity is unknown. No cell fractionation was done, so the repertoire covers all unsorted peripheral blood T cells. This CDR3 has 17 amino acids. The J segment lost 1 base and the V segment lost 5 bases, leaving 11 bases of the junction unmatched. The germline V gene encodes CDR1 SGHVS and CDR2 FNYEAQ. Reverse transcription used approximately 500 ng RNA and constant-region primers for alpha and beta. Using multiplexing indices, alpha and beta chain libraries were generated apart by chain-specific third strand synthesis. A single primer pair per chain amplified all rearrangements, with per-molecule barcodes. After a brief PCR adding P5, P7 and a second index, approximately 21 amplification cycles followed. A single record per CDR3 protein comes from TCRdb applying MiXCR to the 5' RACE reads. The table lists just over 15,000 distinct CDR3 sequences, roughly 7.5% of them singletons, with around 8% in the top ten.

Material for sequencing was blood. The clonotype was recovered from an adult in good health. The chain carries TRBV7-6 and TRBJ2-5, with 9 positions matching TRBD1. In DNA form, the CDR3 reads TGTGCCAGCAGCATATCACAGGGGGCGCACACCCAAGAGACCCAGTACTTC. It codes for CASSISQGAHTQETQYF.